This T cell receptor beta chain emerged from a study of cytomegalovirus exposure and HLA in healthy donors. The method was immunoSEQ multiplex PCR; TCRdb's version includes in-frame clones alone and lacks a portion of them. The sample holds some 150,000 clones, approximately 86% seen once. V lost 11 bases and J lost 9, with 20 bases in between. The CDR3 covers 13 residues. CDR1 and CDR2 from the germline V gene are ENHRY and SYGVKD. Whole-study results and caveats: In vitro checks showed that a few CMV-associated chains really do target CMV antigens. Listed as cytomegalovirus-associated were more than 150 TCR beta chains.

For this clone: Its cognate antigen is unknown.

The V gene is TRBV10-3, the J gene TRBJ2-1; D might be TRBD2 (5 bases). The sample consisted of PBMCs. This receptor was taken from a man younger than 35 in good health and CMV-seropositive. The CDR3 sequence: CALSGSPEAEQFF. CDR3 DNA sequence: TGTGCCCTATCGGGGAGCCCTGAGGCTGAGCAGTTCTTC.